A selection of T cell receptor beta chains follows, all from one sample in a study of molecular identifiers for immune sequencing clone quantification. TCRdb passed the PCR reads through MiXCR, listing each CDR3 protein once. Seen here are about 500,000 distinct CDR3 sequences, about a quarter observed once, and the top ten hold approximately 0.76%. The sample comprised naive CD8+ T cells from blood, with Jurkat cell RNA spiked in. The receptor source for this set is a human donor in good health. Some libraries in this study had Jurkat cell RNA spiked in. Both conserved end residues are part of each CDR3. Fields, in order: V gene, J gene, D gene, clone size, CDR3 protein, CDR3 DNA. The D gene is left open where the match is weak. Only part of the rows carry a size: once, few, many, or a class if the clone is expanded.

V gene: TRBV4-1
J gene: TRBJ2-7
D gene: TRBD2
clone size: .
CDR3 protein: CASSPSSGDYAEQYF
CDR3 DNA: TGCGCCAGCAGCCCTTCTAGCGGGGACTACGCGGAGCAGTACTTC

V gene: TRBV6-2/TRBV6-3
J gene: TRBJ2-7
D gene: .
clone size: .
CDR3 protein: CASRAGPEQYF
CDR3 DNA: TGTGCCAGCAGAGCAGGTCCCGAGCAGTACTTC

V gene: TRBV4-3
J gene: TRBJ2-7
D gene: TRBD2
clone size: .
CDR3 protein: CASSQDLGGGASEQYF
CDR3 DNA: TGCGCCAGCAGCCAAGATTTAGGCGGGGGGGCCAGCGAGCAGTACTTC

V gene: TRBV6-5
J gene: TRBJ1-1
D gene: TRBD1
clone size: many
CDR3 protein: CASSSRQGSINTEAFF
CDR3 DNA: TGTGCCAGCAGTTCGCGACAGGGCTCAATCAACACTGAAGCTTTCTTT

V gene: TRBV6-2/TRBV6-3
J gene: TRBJ1-1
D gene: .
clone size: many
CDR3 protein: CASMEFGWDTEAFF
CDR3 DNA: TGTGCCAGCATGGAGTTCGGTTGGGACACTGAAGCTTTCTTT

V gene: TRBV20-1
J gene: TRBJ2-5
D gene: .
clone size: many
CDR3 protein: CSARDGGVTQYF
CDR3 DNA: TGCAGTGCTAGAGATGGCGGTGTGACCCAGTACTTC

V gene: TRBV20-1
J gene: TRBJ2-7
D gene: .
clone size: .
CDR3 protein: CSARKETYEQYF
CDR3 DNA: TGCAGTGCTAGAAAAGAAACCTACGAGCAGTACTTC

V gene: TRBV7-9
J gene: TRBJ2-5
D gene: .
clone size: few
CDR3 protein: CASSDKGREETQYF
CDR3 DNA: TGTGCCAGCAGTGATAAAGGACGGGAAGAGACCCAGTACTTC

V gene: TRBV19
J gene: TRBJ2-1
D gene: .
clone size: few
CDR3 protein: CASSRIPGPYNEQFF
CDR3 DNA: TGTGCCAGTAGTAGAATACCTGGGCCCTACAATGAGCAGTTCTTC

V gene: TRBV27
J gene: TRBJ2-7
D gene: .
clone size: few
CDR3 protein: CASRLGWDYEQYF
CDR3 DNA: TGTGCCAGCAGACTAGGATGGGACTACGAGCAGTACTTC

V gene: TRBV6-6
J gene: TRBJ2-1
D gene: TRBD2
clone size: many
CDR3 protein: CASSNTGLAVLLGDNEQFF
CDR3 DNA: TGTGCCAGCAGTAACACGGGACTAGCGGTCCTACTGGGGGACAATGAGCAGTTCTTC

V gene: TRBV7-9
J gene: TRBJ2-2
D gene: .
clone size: many
CDR3 protein: CASSLMNTGELFF
CDR3 DNA: TGTGCCAGCAGCTTAATGAACACCGGGGAGCTGTTTTTT

V gene: TRBV7-9
J gene: TRBJ2-1
D gene: .
clone size: few
CDR3 protein: CASSPVPTSYNEQFF
CDR3 DNA: TGTGCCAGCAGCCCAGTTCCGACTTCCTACAATGAGCAGTTCTTC

V gene: TRBV29-1
J gene: TRBJ2-1
D gene: TRBD2
clone size: .
CDR3 protein: CSVTSGVRNEQFF
CDR3 DNA: TGCAGCGTGACTAGCGGGGTGCGCAATGAGCAGTTCTTC

V gene: TRBV7-9
J gene: TRBJ2-7
D gene: .
clone size: many
CDR3 protein: CASSPGYSSYEQYF
CDR3 DNA: TGTGCCAGCAGCCCGGGTTACAGCTCCTACGAGCAGTACTTC

V gene: TRBV4-3
J gene: TRBJ2-3
D gene: .
clone size: many
CDR3 protein: CASSHWESDTQYF
CDR3 DNA: TGCGCCAGCAGCCACTGGGAATCGGATACGCAGTATTTT

V gene: TRBV6-6
J gene: TRBJ1-5
D gene: TRBD1
clone size: .
CDR3 protein: CASREDRGNQPQHF
CDR3 DNA: TGTGCCAGCAGGGAGGACAGGGGAAATCAGCCCCAGCATTTT

V gene: TRBV27
J gene: TRBJ1-4
D gene: .
clone size: .
CDR3 protein: CASSNTIGNEKLFF
CDR3 DNA: TGTGCCAGCAGCAACACCATAGGGAATGAAAAACTGTTTTTT

V gene: TRBV7-9
J gene: TRBJ2-5
D gene: .
clone size: many
CDR3 protein: CASSRLAPGEETQYF
CDR3 DNA: TGTGCCAGCAGCCGCCTAGCGCCTGGGGAAGAGACCCAGTACTTC

V gene: TRBV7-9
J gene: TRBJ1-4
D gene: .
clone size: many
CDR3 protein: CASSLVPTTDTNEKLFF
CDR3 DNA: TGTGCCAGCAGCTTAGTCCCCACGACAGACACTAATGAAAAACTGTTTTTT

V gene: TRBV29-1
J gene: TRBJ2-7
D gene: TRBD1
clone size: .
CDR3 protein: CSVAGTGSSYEQYF
CDR3 DNA: TGCAGCGTCGCCGGGACAGGGAGCTCCTACGAGCAGTACTTC

V gene: TRBV27
J gene: TRBJ2-1
D gene: TRBD2
clone size: .
CDR3 protein: CASRSGTSGINEQFF
CDR3 DNA: TGTGCCAGCAGGTCCGGGACTAGCGGGATCAATGAGCAGTTCTTC